This is a list of T cell receptor beta chains from one sample in a study of blood T cell repertoires in COVID-19. This table comes from immunoSEQ multiplex PCR, and its TCRdb copy is limited to in-frame clones, with some not included. The sample has around 250,000 clones, more than 70% seen once. Sequencing was done on a sample of peripheral blood. The receptors originated from a man at least 80 years old with acute or convalescent COVID-19. Both conserved end residues are part of each CDR3. A D gene is named only where the DNA matches it firmly. Size tells how often a clone was seen (once, few, many) or the class of an expanded clone, and some rows leave it out.

v_call,clone_size,j_call,d_call,cdr3_length,cdr3_nt,cdr3_aa
TRBV27,NA,TRBJ2-2,TRBD1,16,TGTGCCAGCAGCCGTGGGGACAGGGTCTTCGCCGGGGAGCTGTTTTTT,CASSRGDRVFAGELFF
TRBV11-2,few,TRBJ1-4,NA,13,TGTGCCAGCAGCTTAGGAACCAGGGAAAAACTGTTTTTT,CASSLGTREKLFF
TRBV19,once,TRBJ1-2,NA,15,TGTGCCAGTAGCCCTACGAACAGCCCCAACTATGGCTACACCTTC,CASSPTNSPNYGYTF
TRBV19,NA,TRBJ1-5,NA,18,TGTGCCAGTAGTATGGGGGGGAGGGCGTCAGGGAGCAATCAGCCCCAGCATTTT,CASSMGGRASGSNQPQHF
TRBV14,NA,TRBJ1-3,NA,16,TGTGCCAGCAGTCTCCGACTCCTCGGCGCTGGAAACACCATATATTTT,CASSLRLLGAGNTIYF
TRBV14,NA,TRBJ2-7,NA,15,TGTGCCAGCAGCCAAGGGTCGAAGGGGTCCTACGAGCAGTACTTC,CASSQGSKGSYEQYF
TRBV6-5,few,TRBJ2-7,TRBD2,14,TGTGCCAGCACCGGACTAGCGGGAGCGGACGAGCAGTACTTC,CASTGLAGADEQYF
TRBV12-3/TRBV12-4,NA,TRBJ1-2,NA,12,TGTGCCAGCAGTAAACAGGGATTTGGCTACACCTTC,CASSKQGFGYTF
TRBV12-3/TRBV12-4,NA,TRBJ2-2,NA,12,TGTGCCAGCAGTCCCTACACCGGGGAGCTGTTTTTT,CASSPYTGELFF
TRBV2,NA,TRBJ1-2,NA,15,TGTGCCAGCAGTGAGGTCGCAGGGACTAACTATGGCTACACCTTC,CASSEVAGTNYGYTF
TRBV15,NA,TRBJ1-4,NA,13,TGTGCCACCACCGACAGGATAAATGAAAAACTGTTTTTT,CATTDRINEKLFF
TRBV28,NA,TRBJ2-5,TRBD2,17,TGTGCCAGCAGTTTAGAGGCTAGGCGGGAGAGGAGAGAGACCCAGTACTTC,CASSLEARRERRETQYF
TRBV7-6,NA,TRBJ2-1,TRBD2,16,TGTGCCAGCAGCCAAAGCAGACTAGCGGGCTACAATGAGCAGTTCTTC,CASSQSRLAGYNEQFF
TRBV24-1,NA,TRBJ2-7,TRBD1,14,TGTGCCACCAGTGAGACAGGGAGCTCCTACGAGCAGTACTTC,CATSETGSSYEQYF
TRBV6-4,NA,TRBJ1-2,NA,13,TGTGCCAGCAGTGACTCGGGGGCCTATGGCTACACCTTC,CASSDSGAYGYTF
TRBV14,NA,TRBJ2-2,NA,14,TGTGCCAGCAGCCAAGATATCGGGGCCGGGGAGCTGTTTTTT,CASSQDIGAGELFF
TRBV7-3,NA,TRBJ2-6,NA,14,TGTGCCAGCAGCCCAGGGCCGGGGGCCAACGTCCTGACTTTC,CASSPGPGANVLTF
TRBV3-1/TRBV3-2,once,TRBJ2-7,TRBD1,14,TGTGCCAGCAGCCAACACAGGGGGTCCTACGAGCAGTACTTC,CASSQHRGSYEQYF
TRBV28,NA,TRBJ1-3,NA,14,TGTGCCAGCACCCCCGGGGGATTGGGAAACACCATATATTTT,CASTPGGLGNTIYF
TRBV5-4,NA,TRBJ2-7,TRBD1,15,TGTGCCAGCAGCTTGCCGGGGACAGTGCTTGTCGAGCAGTACTTC,CASSLPGTVLVEQYF
TRBV6-2/TRBV6-3,NA,TRBJ2-3,NA,14,TGTGCCAGCAGTTACCCCACGCGGATCGATACGCAGTATTTT,CASSYPTRIDTQYF
TRBV7-3,NA,TRBJ1-1,NA,14,TGTGCCAGCAGCTTCCGAGAGGGTCTTACTGAAGCTTTCTTT,CASSFREGLTEAFF
TRBV10-3,NA,TRBJ2-2,NA,13,TGTGCCATCAGTGAGGGTGGGACAGGGGAGCTGTTTTTT,CAISEGGTGELFF
TRBV3-1/TRBV3-2,NA,TRBJ2-5,TRBD2,15,TGTGCCAGCAGTCAAACCGGGACTAGAGAAGAGACCCAGTACTTC,CASSQTGTREETQYF
TRBV5-1,NA,TRBJ2-1,NA,11,TGCGCCAGCAGAACTAGCAATGAGCAGTTCTTC,CASRTSNEQFF
TRBV10-3,NA,TRBJ2-1,TRBD1,12,TGTGCCATGGGGGGACAGGGAAGCCCCCAGTTCTTC,CAMGGQGSPQFF
TRBV7-2,NA,TRBJ2-1,TRBD2,15,TGTGCCAGCAGCTTAGTCCTAGCGGGGAACAATGAGCAGTTCTTC,CASSLVLAGNNEQFF
TRBV7-2,once,TRBJ1-4,NA,12,TGTGCCAGCAGCCAAGCGGGTGGAAAACTGTTTTTT,CASSQAGGKLFF